The 32 T cell receptor beta chains given below trace back to one sample, sequenced in a study of CD8 T cells in ankylosing spondylitis. Study-level findings and limits: It appeared that ankylosing spondylitis blood was characterized by a TCR beta motif of roughly 8 highly homologous variants.

One entry per CDR3 protein results from TCRdb running MiXCR on the 5' RACE reads. The sample has over 450,000 distinct CDR3 sequences, approximately 11% seen once. Antigens of these TCRs are unknown. The sequencing input was blood, either unsorted or a sorted T cell fraction (not recorded which). The receptors shown here come from a male donor with ankylosing spondylitis.

This clonotype was detected only a few times. The rearrangement uses TRBV30 and TRBJ1-2, with 7 bases aligning to TRBD1. The CDR3 runs to 13 residues. Germline V gene data show CDR1 as GTSNPN and CDR2 as SVGIG (reference sequence). V lost 4 bases to trimming and J lost 8 bases; unmatched junction nucleotides: 10. CDR3 region: CAWTNRDSKGYTF. Written as DNA, the CDR3 is TGTGCCTGGACGAACCGGGACAGCAAGGGCTACACCTTC.

This clonotype has a handful of counts. J is TRBJ2-5 and V is TRBV7-2, with unresolved D. Germline CDR1 SGHTA, CDR2 FQGNSA. Trimming pared 3 bases from V and 0 bases from J, leaving 8 bases between. The CDR3 consists of 14 residues. The DNA for the CDR3 is TGTGCCAGCAGCTTCACTTTGAACCAAGAGACCCAGTACTTC. Translation: CASSFTLNQETQYF.

V and J are TRBV30 and TRBJ1-1; D is unresolved. The CDR3 runs 14 residues. Germline V gene data show CDR1 as GTSNPN and CDR2 as SVGIG (reference sequence). The ends were cut back, 1 base at V and 3 bases at J, with 12 bases in the middle. CDR3 residues: CAWSATLGHTEAFF. The CDR3 region has the DNA TGTGCCTGGAGTGCTACATTAGGGCACACTGAAGCTTTCTTT.

This clonotype was counted only a few times. The CDR3 spells CASSPSTREWETQYF. CDR3 nucleotide sequence: TGTGCCAGTAGTCCCTCTACGCGGGAGTGGGAGACCCAGTACTTC. The chain is built from TRBV19 and TRBJ2-5; 7 bases line up with TRBD2. Germline CDR1 reads LNHDA; CDR2 reads SQIVND (reference sequence). The CDR3 has 15 residues. V was clipped by 5 bases and J by 5 bases; unmatched bases: 11.

Only a few counts were recorded for this clonotype. This chain uses TRBV10-3 with TRBJ2-2; no definite D call. The CDR3 is 14 amino acids. Deletions cut 2 bases from V and 3 bases from J, with 7 bases between. Germline V gene lookup returns CDR1 ENHRY and CDR2 SYGVKD. CDR3 sequence (DNA): TGTGCCATCAGTGAGCTCCGGGACACCGGGGAGCTGTTTTTT. It yields the protein CAISELRDTGELFF.

This clonotype appeared a few times. This chain links TRBV6-1 with TRBJ2-5, with 8 nucleotides matching TRBD1. Per the germline V gene, CDR1 is MNHNS and CDR2 is SASEGT. Trimming took 6 bases from V and 1 from J; bases not matched to a gene: 4. The CDR3 loop spans 14 amino acids. The CDR3, as DNA: TGTGCCAGCAGAGCCGGGACAGGCCAAGAGACCCAGTACTTC. Its protein product is CASRAGTGQETQYF.

This clonotype was counted ten times or more. The chain recombines TRBV29-1 with TRBJ2-3; D is unclear. Trimming left V 3 bases short and J 5 bases short, with 15 bases between. The CDR3 sequence is 14 residues long. CDR1 and CDR2 from the germline V gene are SQVTM and ANQGSEA. The CDR3 reads CSVDGSQSVDTQYF. The CDR3 coding sequence is TGCAGCGTTGACGGTAGTCAGAGCGTAGATACGCAGTATTTT.

This clonotype was recorded a few times. This sequence joins TRBV20-1 and TRBJ2-3, with 9 bases identical to TRBD2. The length of the CDR3 is 16 residues. V gave up 7 bases and J gave up 3 bases; unmatched junction bases: 14. CDR1 is DFQATT, CDR2 SNEGSKA, per germline (reference sequence). The CDR3 here is CSVPRGSGSFTDTQYF. In DNA, the CDR3 is TGCAGTGTCCCTCGGGGTAGCGGGAGTTTTACAGATACGCAGTATTTT.

This clonotype was found many times. The chain links TRBV7-9 to TRBJ2-1, with 9 positions matching TRBD2. Germline trimming cut 11 bases from V and 6 bases from J; bases unmatched to any gene: 11. Germline V CDR1 and CDR2: SEHNR, FQNEAQ (reference sequence). The CDR3 has 14 residues. CDR3 DNA sequence: TGTGCCCTACAAGTGGCTAGCGGGACCAATGAGCAGTTCTTC. Protein sequence: CALQVASGTNEQFF.

V gene TRBV7-9 combines with J gene TRBJ2-1; 11 bases line up with TRBD2. The CDR3 runs 17 residues. The junction had 8 bases not matched to a gene; V was cut back by 0 bases and J by 7 bases. Germline V gene lookup returns CDR1 SEHNR and CDR2 FQNEAQ (reference sequence). CDR3 sequence reads: CASSLARISGRANEQFF. CDR3 DNA sequence: TGTGCCAGCAGCTTAGCGCGAATTAGCGGGAGGGCGAATGAGCAGTTCTTC.

The V and J genes are TRBV5-1 and TRBJ2-5, with D perhaps being TRBD1 or TRBD2 (5 bases each). In germline, CDR1 is SGHRS, CDR2 YFSETQ. The length of the CDR3 is 14 residues. Trimming removed 4 bases from V and 4 bases from J, with 14 bases in between. CDR3 sequence (DNA): TGCGCCAGCAGCCCCGTTGGGGGACGAGAGACCCAGTACTTC. Its protein is CASSPVGGRETQYF.

The chain couples TRBV2 to TRBJ2-7; TRBD1 aligns across 11 bases. V was pared by 6 bases and J by 4 bases, with 8 bases of the junction left unmatched. The CDR3 is made up of 15 amino acids. Germline CDR1 and CDR2: SNHLY and FYNNEI. CDR3 in amino acids: CASSERGTGGYEQYV. CDR3 DNA: TGTGCCAGCAGCGAAAGGGGGACAGGGGGTTACGAGCAGTACGTC.

This clonotype ranks as medium-sized. V usage is TRBV12-3 or TRBV12-4 and J usage is TRBJ2-7, with D perhaps TRBD1 or TRBD2 (5 bases each). The CDR3 runs to 16 residues. The germline V and J ends were trimmed by 4 bases and 1 base, with 17 bases remaining between them. The DNA for the CDR3 is TGTGCCAGCAGTTCCCAGGGCCCCGAGGGTTCCTACGAGCAGTACTTC. Its protein product is CASSSQGPEGSYEQYF.

This clonotype was seen repeatedly, ten times or more. An end of the junction does not agree with germline; a read error may underlie this. The chain carries TRBV7-2 and TRBJ2-3, with 12 bases matching TRBD2. From germline, CDR1 is SGHTA and CDR2 FQGNSA. The CDR3 length is 15 residues. The CDR3 sequence: CASSLAGGLADTQYF. As DNA, the CDR3 is TGTGCCAGCAGCCTAGCGGGAGGGTTGGCAGATACGCAGTATTTT.

The chain has TRBV7-9 and TRBJ1-5; 8 positions match TRBD1. Germline CDR1 SEHNR, CDR2 FQNEAQ (reference sequence). V was pared by 4 bases and J by 9 bases, with 8 bases of the junction left unmatched. This CDR3 comprises 14 residues. CDR3 amino acids: CASSSGQAVGPQHF. CDR3 nucleotide sequence: TGTGCCAGCAGCTCGGGACAGGCCGTAGGGCCCCAGCATTTT. Variable domain in full (rest from reference TRBV7-9 and TRBJ1-5): DTGVSQNPRHKITKRGQNVTFRCDPISEHNRLYWYRQTLGQGPEFLTYFQNEAQLEKSRLLSDRFSAERPKGSFSTLEIQRTEQGDSAMYLCASSSGQAVGPQHFGDGTRLSIL.

V is TRBV6-1 and J is TRBJ1-6; D call uncertain. In germline, CDR1 is MNHNS, CDR2 SASEGT. CDR3 length: 14 amino acids. Trimming left V 0 bases short and J 11 bases short, with 11 bases between. CDR3 amino acids: CASSEATAKTPLHF. The DNA for the CDR3 is TGTGCCAGCAGTGAAGCTACAGCTAAGACACCCCTCCACTTT.

The gene calls are TRBV5-1 and TRBJ2-1; 7 nucleotides agree with TRBD2. Germline V gene sequence: CDR1 SGHRS, CDR2 YFSETQ. The CDR3 consists of 18 residues. The ends lost 2 bases at V and 6 bases at J; junction bases unmatched: 17. The CDR3 region is CASSFAQMAGDVSNEQFF. The CDR3 nucleotides read TGCGCCAGCAGCTTCGCCCAGATGGCGGGAGATGTAAGCAATGAGCAGTTCTTC.

For this clonotype: No conserved phenylalanine or tryptophan ends this CDR3, so it is likely a read error. The chain employs TRBV3-1 and TRBJ1-2; 7 bases fit TRBD1. The CDR3 runs to 14 residues. V lost 3 bases and J lost 6; bases outside the gene matches: 7. The germline V gene encodes CDR1 LGHDT and CDR2 YNNKEL (reference sequence). The CDR3 is CASSHSDREHGYTS. In DNA, the CDR3 is TGTGCCAGCAGCCACTCAGACAGGGAGCATGGCTACACCTCC.

The chain recombines TRBV25-1 with TRBJ2-5; possible D gene TRBD2, 7 bases. Trimming cost V 6 bases and J 5 bases, with 16 bases left between them. From germline, CDR1 is MGHDK and CDR2 SYGVNS. CDR3 size: 14 residues. The CDR3 nucleotides read TGTGCCAGCAGCCAAGAAGGGGGAGGGGAGACCCAGTACTTC. It translates to CASSQEGGGETQYF. Combining the CDR3 with reference TRBV25-1 and TRBJ2-5 gives the whole variable domain EADIYQTPRYLVIGTGKKITLECSQTMGHDKMYWYQQDPGMELHLIHYSYGVNSTEKGDLSSESTVSRIRTEHFPLTLESARPSHTSQYLCASSQEGGGETQYFGPGTRLLVL.

The rearrangement joins TRBV20-1 to TRBJ2-1; D is perhaps TRBD2 (6 bases). Germline V gives CDR1 DFQATT, CDR2 SNEGSKA (reference sequence). The V gene lost 6 bases and the J gene lost 3 bases, with 12 bases spanning the gap. The CDR3 covers 13 residues. CDR3 in DNA: TGCAGTGCCCCGAGGGACTTCTACAATGAGCAGTTCTTC. The encoded protein is CSAPRDFYNEQFF.

This clonotype was seen more than once but under ten times. The chain has TRBV5-1 and TRBJ2-1; 8 nucleotides agree with TRBD2. The CDR3 extends over 16 amino acids. Trimming removed 0 bases from V and 3 bases from J; junction bases left unmatched: 5. CDR1 is SGHRS, CDR2 YFSETQ, per germline. CDR3 sequence: CASSLEFTSGYNEQFF. The CDR3 DNA reads as TGCGCCAGCAGCTTGGAGTTTACTAGCGGCTACAATGAGCAGTTCTTC.

Only a few counts were recorded for this clonotype. The CDR3 here is CASRSLDHNEQFF. In nucleotides, the CDR3 is TGTGCCAGCAGGTCTCTAGACCACAATGAGCAGTTCTTC. This rearrangement joins TRBV12-3 or TRBV12-4 to TRBJ2-1; no definite D call. This CDR3 is 13 amino acids long. The V end was cut by 6 bases, the J end by 5 bases, with 11 bases between.

The table lists this clonotype with a few counts. The rearrangement uses TRBV4-2 and TRBJ2-2; D is tentatively TRBD1 or TRBD2 (5 bases each). There are 17 residues in the CDR3. V lost 0 bases, J lost 2 bases, and 13 bases lay in between. Germline values: CDR1 LGHNA, CDR2 YNFKEQ. The CDR3 DNA sequence: TGTGCCAGCAGCCAAGATAGGGGAGACAAAAACACCGGGGAGCTGTTTTTT. Amino acids: CASSQDRGDKNTGELFF.

In its sample, this clonotype was seen a few times. The chain links TRBV20-1 to TRBJ2-7; D is uncertain. With 3 bases removed from V and 2 bases from J, the gap between germline ends came to 8 bases. Germline values: CDR1 DFQATT, CDR2 SNEGSKA (reference sequence). The CDR3 consists of 12 residues. CDR3 in amino acids: CSASEDPYEQYV. CDR3 coding DNA: TGCAGTGCTAGTGAAGACCCCTACGAGCAGTACGTC.

This clonotype has only a few counts. The chain recombines TRBV7-2 with TRBJ1-1; TRBD1 aligns across 9 bases. Germline CDR1 SGHTA, CDR2 FQGNSA. V gave up 5 bases and J gave up 3 bases; unmatched junction bases: 7. The length of the CDR3 is 15 residues. CDR3 coding DNA: TGTGCCAGCAGCCTCGGGACAGGGCAACACACTGAAGCTTTCTTT. As protein: CASSLGTGQHTEAFF.

In its sample, this clonotype was seen a few times. V and J are TRBV12-3 or TRBV12-4 and TRBJ2-3; possible D gene TRBD2, 5 bases. V was pared by 5 bases and J by 6 bases, with 15 bases between. The CDR3 extends over 14 amino acids. CDR3 nucleotides: TGTGCCAGCAGTCGTGGACTGGGTGGGGATACGCAGTATTTT. Residues: CASSRGLGGDTQYF.

The rearrangement uses TRBV7-8 and TRBJ2-3; 11 bases fit TRBD2. Germline lookup yields CDR1 SGHVS and CDR2 FQNEAQ. V lost 5 bases and J lost 3; bases outside the gene matches: 10. The CDR3 spans 17 residues. CDR3 nucleotide sequence: TGTGCCAGCAGCCACGGGACTAGCGGACTGGGGACAGATACGCAGTATTTT. Translation: CASSHGTSGLGTDTQYF.

This clonotype has more than one count but fewer than ten. The rearrangement uses TRBV20-1 and TRBJ1-1, with 8 bases matching TRBD1. The CDR3 consists of 15 residues. The trim removed 2 bases at V and 1 base at J, leaving 6 bases unmatched. Germline lookup yields CDR1 DFQATT and CDR2 SNEGSKA (reference sequence). The CDR3 coding sequence is TGCAGTGCTAGAAATCCAGGACAGGGGAACACTGAAGCTTTCTTT. Translating gives CSARNPGQGNTEAFF.

This clonotype was observed a few times. The chain couples TRBV14 to TRBJ2-1; 9 bases are shared with TRBD2. Trimming removed 1 base from V and 9 bases from J; junction bases left unmatched: 4. The V gene's germline CDR1 is SGHDN and CDR2 FVKESK. The CDR3 extends over 14 amino acids. CDR3 region: CASSQAIAGVEQFF. The CDR3 nucleotides are TGTGCCAGCAGCCAAGCGATAGCGGGAGTTGAGCAGTTCTTC.

This clonotype has only a few counts. V gene TRBV20-1 combines with J gene TRBJ2-7; D possibly uses TRBD1 or TRBD2 (5 bases each). CDR3 size: 14 residues. Trimming stripped 6 bases from V and 3 bases from J, with 18 bases between. Germline V CDR1 and CDR2: DFQATT, SNEGSKA (reference sequence). Here the CDR3 DNA reads TGCAGTGCAAGGGACGTCCGCGATTACTACGAGCAGTACTTC. Its translation: CSARDVRDYYEQYF.

The chain links TRBV20-1 to TRBJ2-5, with 11 nucleotides matching TRBD2. CDR1 is DFQATT, CDR2 SNEGSKA, per germline (reference sequence). After removal of 6 bases from V and 5 bases from J, the junction contained 8 bases not matched to a gene. This CDR3 comprises 14 residues. DNA of the CDR3: TGCAGTGCGTCCCTAGCGGGAGGTAGCGAGACCCAGTACTTC. Translation gives CSASLAGGSETQYF.

This clonotype has only a few counts. The CDR3, as DNA: TGTGCCAGCAGTCCCCGACAGGGACTTTTGGACTACGAGCAGTACTTC. As protein: CASSPRQGLLDYEQYF. The gene calls are TRBV2 and TRBJ2-7, with a weak D call TRBD1 (7 bases). There are 16 residues in the CDR3. Looked up from germline, CDR1 is SNHLY and CDR2 is FYNNEI. Between the trimmed V and J ends, which lost 5 bases and 3 bases, there was a span of 20 bases.